This T cell receptor beta chain is from a study of OX40 agonist ivuxolimab in advanced cancers. TCRdb's copy holds only in-frame clones and misses some; the assay was immunoSEQ multiplex PCR. The table includes around 100,000 clones, more than 85% detected once. V trimming: 4 bases; J trimming: 8 bases; junction bases outside the gene matches: 8. CDR1 is SGDLS, CDR2 YYNGEE, per germline. The CDR3 totals 15 residues. The chain uses TRBV9 and TRBJ2-3; 12 bases fit TRBD2. The clonotype was recovered from an adult with an advanced solid tumor such as melanoma, head and neck, liver or kidney cancer. Sequencing was performed on CD4+ or CD8+ T cells sorted from blood, taken in a trial of the OX40 agonist ivuxolimab. CDR3 sequence reads: CASSTTSGSLVTQYF. The DNA of the CDR3 is TGTGCCAGCAGCACGACTAGCGGGAGTTTGGTTACGCAGTATTTT.